These 9 T cell receptor beta chains were sequenced from one sample in a study of blood T cell repertoires in COVID-19. This table comes from immunoSEQ multiplex PCR, and its TCRdb copy is limited to in-frame clones, with some not included. The data show around 150,000 clones, 85% seen once. The sequencing sample was made of peripheral blood. Receptor source: a human donor with acute or convalescent COVID-19. The donor label of this sample is uncertain.

This chain uses TRBV7-9 with TRBJ1-1, with TRBD1 matching 7 bases. The CDR3 loop spans 13 amino acids. J gave up 5 bases and V 5 bases, and 5 bases lay outside the gene matches. Per the germline V gene, CDR1 is SEHNR and CDR2 is FQNEAQ (reference sequence). The CDR3 coding sequence is TGTGCCAGCAGCCCGGACAGGCGGACTGAAGCTTTCTTT. Amino acid sequence: CASSPDRRTEAFF. Drawing the rest from reference TRBV7-9 and TRBJ1-1, the complete variable domain is DTGVSQNPRHKITKRGQNVTFRCDPISEHNRLYWYRQTLGQGPEFLTYFQNEAQLEKSRLLSDRFSAERPKGSFSTLEIQRTEQGDSAMYLCASSPDRRTEAFFGQGTRLTVV.

This clone occurred once. V is TRBV5-4 and J is TRBJ1-3, with 7 bases matching TRBD1. The CDR3 extends over 16 amino acids. CDR1 and CDR2 (germline): SGHNT, YYREEE (reference sequence). The J segment lost 1 base and the V segment lost 3 bases, leaving 7 bases of the junction unmatched. CDR3 DNA: TGTGCCAGCAGCTCCAAAGACAGGGCGTCTGGAAACACCATATATTTT. Translation: CASSSKDRASGNTIYF. Variable domain in full (rest from reference TRBV5-4 and TRBJ1-3): ETGVTQSPTHLIKTRGQQVTLRCSSQSGHNTVSWYQQALGQGPQFIFQYYREEENGRGNFPPRFSGLQFPNYSSELNVNALELDDSALYLCASSSKDRASGNTIYFGEGSWLTVV.

The chain uses TRBV10-2 and TRBJ1-1; the match to TRBD1 covers 9 bases. Per the germline V gene, CDR1 is WSHSY and CDR2 is SAAADI. V shed 3 bases, J shed 0 bases, and the junction held 2 bases outside the gene matches. The CDR3 spans 15 residues. The CDR3 bases are TGCGCCAGCAGTGAAGACAGGGGGATGAACACTGAAGCTTTCTTT. It encodes CASSEDRGMNTEAFF.

CDR3 in DNA: TGTGCCAGCAGCTTTACTAGCGGGCCTAGCACAGATACGCAGTATTTT. Its protein product is CASSFTSGPSTDTQYF. This chain links TRBV7-9 with TRBJ2-3; 9 positions match TRBD2. CDR1 and CDR2 from the germline V gene are SEHNR and FQNEAQ (reference sequence). This CDR3 is built from 16 residues. V was pared by 3 bases and J by 0 bases, with 4 bases of the junction left unmatched.

The DNA for the CDR3 is TGTGCCAGCACAACAGACTCCTATAATTCACCCCTCCACTTT. Protein sequence: CASTTDSYNSPLHF. The chain has TRBV18 and TRBJ1-6; no firm D call. Trimming stripped 8 bases from V and 0 bases from J, with 8 bases between. The CDR3 length is 14 residues. Germline CDR1 and CDR2: KGHSH and LQKENI.

This clone was detected only once. The genes are TRBV5-8 and TRBJ1-6; 8 nucleotides align to TRBD1. The CDR3 is made up of 15 amino acids. Losses at the gene ends were 0 bases for V and 13 bases for J; bases not matched to a gene: 9. Germline assignment: CDR1 SGHTS and CDR2 YDEGEE. The CDR3 spells CASSLEGQGGRPLHF. The CDR3 nucleotides read TGTGCCAGCAGCTTGGAAGGACAGGGCGGTCGGCCCCTCCACTTT.

The chain carries TRBV7-2 and TRBJ2-6, with no clear D. This CDR3 has 15 residues. The V gene lost 0 bases and the J gene lost 4 bases, with 7 bases spanning the gap. Per germline, CDR1 SGHTA and CDR2 FQGNSA. This CDR3 reads CASSLAPTGANVLTF. DNA of the CDR3: TGTGCCAGCAGCTTAGCCCCTACGGGGGCCAACGTCCTGACTTTC.

Comment on this clone: The same CDR3 is also encoded by other DNA sequences in this sample. The chain employs TRBV5-1 and TRBJ1-5; D is unresolved. The ends were cut back, 0 bases at V and 3 bases at J, with 7 bases in the middle. The germline CDR1 and CDR2 sequences are SGHRS and YFSETQ. This CDR3 comprises 14 residues. CDR3 sequence reads: CASSLGGSNQPQHF. CDR3 coding DNA: TGCGCCAGCAGCTTGGGAGGTTCCAATCAGCCCCAGCATTTT.

The V gene is TRBV7-9, the J gene TRBJ2-7, with 11 bases identical to TRBD2. Germline assignment: CDR1 SEHNR and CDR2 FQNEAQ (reference sequence). V shed 4 bases, J shed 6 bases, and the junction held 5 bases outside the gene matches. CDR3 size: 14 residues. CDR3 in DNA: TGTGCCAGCAGCTCAGCGGGGACTAGCGGCGAGCAGTACTTC. It is translated as CASSSAGTSGEQYF.